The source of this T cell receptor beta chain is a study of cytotoxic CD8 clonotypes in ibrutinib-treated CLL. Produced via immunoSEQ multiplex PCR; TCRdb's table is partial and in-frame only. Among about 160,000 clones listed, more than 65% were seen once. The V end lost 5 bases, the J end lost 4 bases, and 14 bases lay between the germline ends. Germline CDR1 reads SEHNR; CDR2 reads FQNEAQ (reference sequence). There are 14 residues in the CDR3. Sequenced material: PBMCs, taken after 12 months of ibrutinib treatment. The rearrangement uses TRBV7-9 and TRBJ1-2; no reliable D call. This clonotype was obtained from a human donor with chronic lymphocytic leukemia. This chain's CDR3 is CASSIDEGGYGYTF. In DNA form, the CDR3 reads TGTGCCAGCAGCATCGATGAAGGCGGCTATGGCTACACCTTC.